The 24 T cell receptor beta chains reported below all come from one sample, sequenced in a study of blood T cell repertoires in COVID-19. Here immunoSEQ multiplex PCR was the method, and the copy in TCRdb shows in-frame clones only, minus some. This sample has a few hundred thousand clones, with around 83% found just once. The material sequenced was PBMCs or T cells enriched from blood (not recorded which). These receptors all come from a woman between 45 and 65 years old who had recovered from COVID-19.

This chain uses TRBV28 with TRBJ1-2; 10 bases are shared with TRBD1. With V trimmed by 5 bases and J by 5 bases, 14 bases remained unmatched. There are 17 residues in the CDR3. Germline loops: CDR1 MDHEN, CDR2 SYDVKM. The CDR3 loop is CASSTSGTGATRYGYTF. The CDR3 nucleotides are TGTGCCAGCAGTACATCCGGGACAGGGGCCACCCGGTATGGCTACACCTTC.

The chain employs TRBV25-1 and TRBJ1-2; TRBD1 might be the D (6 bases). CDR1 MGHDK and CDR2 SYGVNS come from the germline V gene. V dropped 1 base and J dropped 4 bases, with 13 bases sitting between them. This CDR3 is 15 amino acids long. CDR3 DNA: TGTGCCAGCAGTGAATGGGATGACAGGATCTATGGCTACACCTTC. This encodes CASSEWDDRIYGYTF.

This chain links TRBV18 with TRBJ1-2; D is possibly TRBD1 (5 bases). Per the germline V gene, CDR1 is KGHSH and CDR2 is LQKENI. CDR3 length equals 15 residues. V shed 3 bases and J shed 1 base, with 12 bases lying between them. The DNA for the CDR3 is TGTGCCAGCTCACCTATCGACAGCATTAACTATGGCTACACCTTC. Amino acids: CASSPIDSINYGYTF.

In DNA, the CDR3 is TGTGCCACCGCGGGCGGGAGGGGGGAGACCCAGTACTTC. This gives the protein CATAGGRGETQYF. The rearrangement links TRBV2 to TRBJ2-5; 9 bases match TRBD2. Trimming removed 10 bases from V and 5 bases from J; junction bases left unmatched: 8. The CDR3 has 13 amino acids. In germline, CDR1 is SNHLY, CDR2 FYNNEI.

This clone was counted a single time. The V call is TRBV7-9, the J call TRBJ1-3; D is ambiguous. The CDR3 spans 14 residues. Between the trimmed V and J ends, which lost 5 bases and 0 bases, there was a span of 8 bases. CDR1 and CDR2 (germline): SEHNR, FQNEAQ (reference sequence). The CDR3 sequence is CASSPRLSGNTIYF. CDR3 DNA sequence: TGTGCCAGCAGCCCCCGTCTCTCTGGAAACACCATATATTTT.

Here the CDR3 reads CASSLFGQGLNEQFF. Written as DNA, the CDR3 is TGTGCCAGCAGTTTATTTGGTCAGGGCCTCAATGAGCAGTTCTTC. The rearrangement uses TRBV27 and TRBJ2-1, with D perhaps TRBD1 (5 bases). Germline V gene lookup returns CDR1 MNHEY and CDR2 SMNVEV (reference sequence). V gave up 1 base and J gave up 6 bases, with 13 bases separating them. The length of the CDR3 is 15 residues.

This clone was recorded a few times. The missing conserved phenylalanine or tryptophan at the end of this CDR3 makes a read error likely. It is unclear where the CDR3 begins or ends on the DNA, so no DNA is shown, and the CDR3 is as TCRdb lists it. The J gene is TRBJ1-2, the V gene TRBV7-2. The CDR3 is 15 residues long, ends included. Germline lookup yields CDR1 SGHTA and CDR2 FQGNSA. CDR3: CASSLALGEGGLLLS.

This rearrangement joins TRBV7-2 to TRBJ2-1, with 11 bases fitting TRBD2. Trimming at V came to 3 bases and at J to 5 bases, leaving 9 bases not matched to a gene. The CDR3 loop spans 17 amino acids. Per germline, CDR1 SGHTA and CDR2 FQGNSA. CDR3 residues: CASSFFLAGGLDNEQFF. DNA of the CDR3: TGTGCCAGCAGCTTCTTCTTAGCGGGGGGGCTGGACAATGAGCAGTTCTTC. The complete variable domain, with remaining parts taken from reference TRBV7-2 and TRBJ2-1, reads GAGVSQSPSNKVTEKGKDVELRCDPISGHTALYWYRQSLGQGLEFLIYFQGNSAPDKSGLPSDRFSAERTGGSVSTLTIQRTQQEDSAVYLCASSFFLAGGLDNEQFFGPGTRLTVL.

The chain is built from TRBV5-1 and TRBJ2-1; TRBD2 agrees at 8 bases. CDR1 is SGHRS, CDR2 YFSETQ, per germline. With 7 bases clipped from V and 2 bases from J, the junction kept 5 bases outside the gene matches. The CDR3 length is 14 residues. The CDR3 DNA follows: TGCGCCAGCGAGACCGGGGGGGCCTACAATGAGCAGTTCTTC. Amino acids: CASETGGAYNEQFF.

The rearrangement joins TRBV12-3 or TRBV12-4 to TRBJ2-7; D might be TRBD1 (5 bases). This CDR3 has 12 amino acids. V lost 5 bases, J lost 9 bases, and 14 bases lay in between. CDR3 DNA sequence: TGTGCCAGCAGTCGTTGGGGCCCCGGGCAGTACTTC. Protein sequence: CASSRWGPGQYF.

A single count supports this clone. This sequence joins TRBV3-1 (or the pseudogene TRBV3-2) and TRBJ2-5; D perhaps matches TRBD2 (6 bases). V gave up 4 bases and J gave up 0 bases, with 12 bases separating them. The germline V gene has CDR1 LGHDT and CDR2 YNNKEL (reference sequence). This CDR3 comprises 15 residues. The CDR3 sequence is CASSPGGAHQETQYF. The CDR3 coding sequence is TGTGCCAGCAGCCCCGGGGGAGCTCACCAAGAGACCCAGTACTTC.

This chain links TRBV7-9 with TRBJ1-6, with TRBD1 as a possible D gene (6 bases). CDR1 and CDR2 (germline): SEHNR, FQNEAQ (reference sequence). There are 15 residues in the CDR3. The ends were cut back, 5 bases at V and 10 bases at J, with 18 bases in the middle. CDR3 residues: CASSANRGSGSPLHF. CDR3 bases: TGTGCCAGCAGCGCGAATAGGGGGAGTGGATCACCCCTCCACTTT.

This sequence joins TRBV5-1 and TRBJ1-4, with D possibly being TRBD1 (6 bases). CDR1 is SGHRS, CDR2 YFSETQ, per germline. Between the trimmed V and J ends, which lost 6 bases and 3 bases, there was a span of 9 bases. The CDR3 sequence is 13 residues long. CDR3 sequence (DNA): TGCGCCAGCAAGGACAGTTCTAATGAAAAACTGTTTTTT. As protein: CASKDSSNEKLFF.

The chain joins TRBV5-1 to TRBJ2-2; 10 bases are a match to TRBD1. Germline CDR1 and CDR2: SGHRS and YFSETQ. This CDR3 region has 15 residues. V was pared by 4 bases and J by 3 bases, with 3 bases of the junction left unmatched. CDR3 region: CASSLGQGYTGELFF. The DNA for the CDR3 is TGCGCCAGCAGCCTGGGACAGGGGTACACCGGGGAGCTGTTTTTT.

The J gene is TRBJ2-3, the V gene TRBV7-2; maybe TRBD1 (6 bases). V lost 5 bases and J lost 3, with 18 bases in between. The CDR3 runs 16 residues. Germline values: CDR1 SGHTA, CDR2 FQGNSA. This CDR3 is CASSVSGVGRTDTQYF. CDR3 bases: TGTGCCAGCAGCGTATCAGGGGTGGGAAGGACAGATACGCAGTATTTT. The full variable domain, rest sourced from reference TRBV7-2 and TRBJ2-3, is GAGVSQSPSNKVTEKGKDVELRCDPISGHTALYWYRQSLGQGLEFLIYFQGNSAPDKSGLPSDRFSAERTGGSVSTLTIQRTQQEDSAVYLCASSVSGVGRTDTQYFGPGTRLTVL.

CDR3 amino acids: CASRPEDRLSTEAFF. The CDR3 DNA is TGCGCCAGCAGACCCGAGGACAGGCTGAGCACTGAAGCTTTCTTT. The chain is built from TRBV5-1 and TRBJ1-1; 7 bases fit TRBD1. This CDR3 spans 15 amino acids. Germline lookup yields CDR1 SGHRS and CDR2 YFSETQ. V trimming: 5 bases; J trimming: 4 bases; junction bases outside the gene matches: 11. The full variable domain, rest sourced from reference TRBV5-1 and TRBJ1-1, is KAGVTQTPRYLIKTRGQQVTLSCSPISGHRSVSWYQQTPGQGLQFLFEYFSETQRNKGNFPGRFSGRQFSNSRSEMNVSTLELGDSALYLCASRPEDRLSTEAFFGQGTRLTVV.

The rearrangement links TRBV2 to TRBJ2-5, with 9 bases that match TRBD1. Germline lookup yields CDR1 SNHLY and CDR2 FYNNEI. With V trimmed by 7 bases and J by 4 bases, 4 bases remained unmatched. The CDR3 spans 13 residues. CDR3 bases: TGTGCCAGCAACCCGACAGGGGGAGAGACCCAGTACTTC. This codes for CASNPTGGETQYF.

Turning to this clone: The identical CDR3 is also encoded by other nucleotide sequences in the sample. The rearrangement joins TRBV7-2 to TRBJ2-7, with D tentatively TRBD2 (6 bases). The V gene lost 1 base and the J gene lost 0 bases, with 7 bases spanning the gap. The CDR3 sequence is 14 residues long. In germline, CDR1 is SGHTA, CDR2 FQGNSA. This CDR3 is CASSLVSGSYEQYF. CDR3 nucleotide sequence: TGTGCCAGCAGCTTAGTTAGCGGCTCCTACGAGCAGTACTTC.

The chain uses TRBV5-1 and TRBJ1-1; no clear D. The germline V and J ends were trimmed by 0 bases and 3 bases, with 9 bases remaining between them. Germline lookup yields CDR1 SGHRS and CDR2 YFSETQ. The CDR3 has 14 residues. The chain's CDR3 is CASSLDGVDTEAFF. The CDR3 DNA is TGCGCCAGCAGCTTGGACGGGGTTGACACTGAAGCTTTCTTT.

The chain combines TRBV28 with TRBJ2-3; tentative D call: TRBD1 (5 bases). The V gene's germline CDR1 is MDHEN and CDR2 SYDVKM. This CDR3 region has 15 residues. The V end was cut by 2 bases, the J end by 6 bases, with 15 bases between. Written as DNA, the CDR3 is TGTGCCAGCAGTTTACTCGTACAGGTGGGGGATACGCAGTATTTT. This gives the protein CASSLLVQVGDTQYF.

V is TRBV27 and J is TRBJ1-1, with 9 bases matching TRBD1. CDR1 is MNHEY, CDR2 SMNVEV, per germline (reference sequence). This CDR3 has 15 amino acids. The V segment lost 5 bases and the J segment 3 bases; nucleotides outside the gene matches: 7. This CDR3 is CASSPGTGHYTEAFF. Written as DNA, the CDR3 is TGTGCCAGCAGTCCCGGGACAGGGCATTACACTGAAGCTTTCTTT.

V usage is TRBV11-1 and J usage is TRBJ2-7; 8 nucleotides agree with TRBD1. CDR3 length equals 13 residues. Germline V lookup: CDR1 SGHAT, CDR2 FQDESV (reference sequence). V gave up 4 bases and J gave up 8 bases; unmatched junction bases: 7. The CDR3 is CASSSGQGIKQYF. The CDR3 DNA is TGTGCCAGCAGCTCCGGACAGGGTATCAAGCAGTACTTC.

The CDR3 here is CASSPTGTPSYEQYF. In DNA, the CDR3 is TGTGCCAGCAGCCCAACAGGGACGCCCTCCTACGAGCAGTACTTC. The J gene is TRBJ2-7, the V gene TRBV4-2; tentative D call: TRBD1 (6 bases). Germline CDR1 is LGHNA and CDR2 is YNFKEQ. The CDR3 extends over 15 amino acids. V lost 4 bases and J lost 0, with 13 bases in between.

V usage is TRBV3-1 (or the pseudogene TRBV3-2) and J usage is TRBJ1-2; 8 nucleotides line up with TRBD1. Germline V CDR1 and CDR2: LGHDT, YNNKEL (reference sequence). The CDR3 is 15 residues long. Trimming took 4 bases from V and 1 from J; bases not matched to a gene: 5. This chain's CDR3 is CASSPSTGVNYGYTF. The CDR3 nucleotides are TGTGCCAGCAGCCCTTCGACAGGGGTTAACTATGGCTACACCTTC.